Below are 2 T cell receptor beta chains sequenced from a single sample in a study of shared clonotypes between healthy human individuals (dated by TCRdb to 2018 to 2021). The library came from the immunoSEQ multiplex PCR assay. Here the immuneACCESS table is served through TCRdb, limited to in-frame sequences with V and J called. Missing clones are a known gap in these copies; in checked studies unresolved V genes cover under half, and the rest lacks a known reason. Within this sample are hundreds of thousands of clones, with about 96% of them counted one time only. The ten largest clones add up to less than 0.25% of the sample. CD8 naive samples consisted of CD45RO-negative cells that were positively selected for CCR7, yielding a CD45RA+CCR7+ population without TemRA cells. Sequencing was performed on naive CD8+ T cells sorted from blood. Reading the label with the study, this specimen's cell subset or site is: CD45RA+CCR7+. The receptors were sampled from a young man in good health.

The genes are TRBV11-2 and TRBJ2-1; D gene unclear. The CDR3 extends over 11 amino acids. CDR1 is SGHAT and CDR2 is FQNNGV in the germline V gene. The ends were cut back, 6 bases at V and 3 bases at J, with 3 bases in the middle. The CDR3 coding sequence is TGTGCCAGCAGGGACTACAATGAGCAGTTCTTC. It is translated as CASRDYNEQFF.

Remarks on this clone: Other DNA sequences in the same sample also yield this CDR3. This chain uses TRBV9 with TRBJ1-1; D possibly corresponds to TRBD1 (5 bases). This CDR3 contains 15 residues. Trimming took off 0 bases at V and 0 bases at J, with 9 bases between the two ends. The germline V gene has CDR1 SGDLS and CDR2 YYNGEE. CDR3 residues: CASSVGQGVNTEAFF. The CDR3 region has the DNA TGTGCCAGCAGCGTAGGGCAGGGAGTGAACACTGAAGCTTTCTTT.